Listed below are T cell receptor beta chains from one sample, sequenced in a study of tumor and adjacent non-tumor tissue in lung cancer. TCRdb reanalysed the multiplex PCR reads using MiXCR and keeps one entry per CDR3 protein. The sample yields more than 75,000 distinct CDR3 sequences, approximately 79% seen once. The sample consisted of lung tumor tissue. The receptors shown here come from a woman aged 45-65 years with non-small cell lung cancer. Each CDR3 is given with its conserved first and last residue. The order of the fields is D gene, J gene, V gene, clone size, CDR3 protein, CDR3 DNA. The D gene is left open where the match is weak. Where a row states a size, it is once, few, many or the class of an expanded clone; other rows omit it.

d_call: .
j_call: TRBJ2-1
v_call: TRBV6-5
clone_size: .
cdr3_aa: CASSYARLTSNNEQFF
cdr3_nt: TGTGCCAGCAGTTACGCCCGACTAACGAGTAACAATGAGCAGTTCTTC

d_call: .
j_call: TRBJ1-1
v_call: TRBV5-4
clone_size: many
cdr3_aa: CASSVGRENTEAFF
cdr3_nt: TGTGCCAGCAGCGTTGGACGGGAGAACACTGAAGCTTTCTTT

d_call: TRBD1
j_call: TRBJ2-5
v_call: TRBV11-3
clone_size: .
cdr3_aa: CASSSCRTGDSTQYF
cdr3_nt: TGTGCCAGCAGCTCGTGCAGGACAGGCGATAGTACCCAGTACTTC

d_call: TRBD1
j_call: TRBJ1-4
v_call: TRBV5-4
clone_size: many
cdr3_aa: CASSSNRGLDEKLFF
cdr3_nt: TGTGCCAGCAGCTCAAACAGGGGGCTAGATGAAAAACTGTTTTTT

d_call: TRBD2
j_call: TRBJ2-7
v_call: TRBV20-1
clone_size: .
cdr3_aa: CSAKGTSGKETYEQYF
cdr3_nt: TGCAGTGCTAAGGGGACTAGCGGGAAGGAAACCTACGAGCAGTATTTC

d_call: TRBD2
j_call: TRBJ2-1
v_call: TRBV11-2
clone_size: .
cdr3_aa: CISTPKGGGSSYNEQFF
cdr3_nt: TGTATCAGCACCCCAAAGGGCGGGGGAAGCTCCTACAATGAGCAGTTCTTC

d_call: TRBD2
j_call: TRBJ2-3
v_call: TRBV4-1
clone_size: .
cdr3_aa: CASSQDPPRHSGGREGSQYF
cdr3_nt: TGCGCCAGCAGCCAAGACCCCCCCAGGCATAGCGGGGGCCGAGAGGGTTCGCAGTATTTT

d_call: TRBD1
j_call: TRBJ2-2
v_call: TRBV6-5
clone_size: .
cdr3_aa: CASRTRLGTENTEEQFF
cdr3_nt: TGTGCCAGCAGAACAAGACTGGGGACAGAAAACACCGAGGAGCAGTTTTTC

d_call: .
j_call: TRBJ2-1
v_call: TRBV12-3/TRBV12-4
clone_size: once
cdr3_aa: CASSLGWDNEQLF
cdr3_nt: TGTGCCAGCAGTTTAGGTTGGGACAATGAGCAGCTCTTC

d_call: .
j_call: TRBJ2-1
v_call: TRBV20-1
clone_size: .
cdr3_aa: CSIRDPETSFSGSERRF
cdr3_nt: TGCAGTATTAGAGATCCAGAAACTAGCTTCTCGGGGAGTGAACGACGCTTC

d_call: .
j_call: TRBJ2-7
v_call: TRBV5-5
clone_size: .
cdr3_aa: CASSLASGDVVTYEQYF
cdr3_nt: TGTGCCAGCAGCTTGGCATCCGGCGATGTTGTAACCTACGAGCAGTACTTC

d_call: .
j_call: TRBJ2-1
v_call: TRBV10-3
clone_size: .
cdr3_aa: CVIQAKGEQSF
cdr3_nt: TGTGTCATACAGGCGAAGGGTGAGCAGTCCTTC

d_call: TRBD2
j_call: TRBJ2-7
v_call: TRBV11-2
clone_size: .
cdr3_aa: CANNKSYGAQTSGSLGEQYF
cdr3_nt: TGTGCCAACAACAAGAGTTATGGGGCTCAGACTAGCGGGAGTCTTGGGGAGCAGTACTTC

d_call: .
j_call: TRBJ2-3
v_call: TRBV4-2
clone_size: .
cdr3_aa: CASSQVGGSRRTDTQYF
cdr3_nt: TGTGCCAGCAGCCAAGTGGGGGGATCCAGGCGTACAGATACGCAGTATTTT

d_call: .
j_call: TRBJ2-7
v_call: TRBV20-1
clone_size: .
cdr3_aa: CSVRSIERPANEQYF
cdr3_nt: TGCAGTGTTAGATCAATCGAGCGACCCGCCAACGAGCAGTACTTC

d_call: .
j_call: TRBJ2-3
v_call: TRBV19
clone_size: .
cdr3_aa: CARAKGNFGYTQYF
cdr3_nt: TGTGCCCGTGCAAAGGGAAACTTCGGATATACGCAGTATTTT

d_call: .
j_call: TRBJ2-2
v_call: TRBV11-2
clone_size: .
cdr3_aa: CASSLVRFSELFF
cdr3_nt: TGTGCCAGCAGTTTAGTTAGGTTCTCGGAGCTGTTTTTT

d_call: .
j_call: TRBJ2-2
v_call: TRBV4-1
clone_size: .
cdr3_aa: CASSSLTGVLVTGELFF
cdr3_nt: TGCGCCAGCAGCTCCCTAACAGGAGTTTTGGTCACCGGGGAGCTGTTTTTT

d_call: .
j_call: TRBJ1-6
v_call: TRBV6-5
clone_size: .
cdr3_aa: CASNYSLWQGDNSALHF
cdr3_nt: TGTGCCAGCAATTACTCCCTCTGGCAAGGAGATAATTCAGCCCTCCACTTT

d_call: .
j_call: TRBJ1-1
v_call: TRBV12-3/TRBV12-4
clone_size: many
cdr3_aa: CASSPTGKTEAFF
cdr3_nt: TGTGCCAGCAGTCCCACAGGGAAAACTGAAGCTTTCTTT

d_call: .
j_call: TRBJ2-1
v_call: TRBV29-1
clone_size: .
cdr3_aa: CSIALQSGGEQFF
cdr3_nt: TGCAGCATTGCCCTACAATCGGGCGGTGAGCAGTTCTTC

d_call: .
j_call: TRBJ1-1
v_call: TRBV28
clone_size: .
cdr3_aa: CASHSTGASEAFF
cdr3_nt: TGTGCCAGCCACAGCACCGGGGCGAGTGAAGCTTTCTTT

d_call: .
j_call: TRBJ2-7
v_call: TRBV11-2
clone_size: .
cdr3_aa: CANSLAVGPYEQYF
cdr3_nt: TGTGCTAACAGCCTGGCGGTCGGCCCCTACGAGCAGTACTTC

d_call: .
j_call: TRBJ1-6
v_call: TRBV20-1
clone_size: .
cdr3_aa: CNGLSGREFSLLHF
cdr3_nt: TGCAATGGTCTGTCGGGGCGCGAGTTTTCACTCCTCCACTTT

d_call: .
j_call: TRBJ2-7
v_call: TRBV20-1
clone_size: .
cdr3_aa: CSASHSQSSYQQYF
cdr3_nt: TGCAGTGCCAGTCATTCCCAGAGCTCCTACCAGCAGTACTTC

d_call: .
j_call: TRBJ2-1
v_call: TRBV12-3/TRBV12-4
clone_size: .
cdr3_aa: CASSVRYNEQLF
cdr3_nt: TGTGCTAGCAGCGTTCGATACAATGAGCAGTTGTTC

d_call: .
j_call: TRBJ2-1
v_call: TRBV4-1
clone_size: .
cdr3_aa: CTSSHPWDLMCLHEQFF
cdr3_nt: TGCACCAGCAGCCACCCCTGGGACTTAATGTGTTTGCATGAGCAGTTCTTC

d_call: .
j_call: TRBJ2-5
v_call: TRBV20-1
clone_size: .
cdr3_aa: CNARDFSTVQETQYF
cdr3_nt: TGCAATGCTAGAGATTTTTCGACAGTCCAAGAGACCCAGTACTTC

d_call: .
j_call: TRBJ1-1
v_call: TRBV11-1
clone_size: .
cdr3_aa: CVSSSEDWLNTEAFF
cdr3_nt: TGTGTCAGCAGCTCCGAGGACTGGTTGAATACCGAAGCTTTCTTT

d_call: .
j_call: TRBJ2-3
v_call: TRBV24-1
clone_size: .
cdr3_aa: CATCDRGLDTQYF
cdr3_nt: TGTGCCACCTGTGATCGGGGGTTGGATACGCAGTATTTT

d_call: TRBD2
j_call: TRBJ2-5
v_call: TRBV7-3
clone_size: .
cdr3_aa: CASSLTGGIQEIQYF
cdr3_nt: TGTGCCAGCAGCTTAACGGGAGGGATCCAAGAGATCCAGTACTTC

d_call: .
j_call: TRBJ2-7
v_call: TRBV11-2
clone_size: .
cdr3_aa: CASRQAEVIEQYF
cdr3_nt: TGTGCCAGCAGACAAGCGGAAGTTATCGAGCAGTACTTC

d_call: .
j_call: TRBJ2-7
v_call: TRBV6-1
clone_size: .
cdr3_aa: CASSDTPPQGPYEQYF
cdr3_nt: TGTGCCAGTAGTGACACCCCCCCCCAGGGGCCCTACGAGCAGTACTTC

d_call: .
j_call: TRBJ1-2
v_call: TRBV29-1
clone_size: .
cdr3_aa: CSVVPGHDYTF
cdr3_nt: TGCAGCGTTGTTCCGGGCCATGACTACACCTTC

d_call: .
j_call: TRBJ2-2
v_call: TRBV25-1
clone_size: .
cdr3_aa: CASSPGPGESFF
cdr3_nt: TGTGCCAGCAGTCCCGGACCCGGGGAGTCGTTTTTT

d_call: TRBD1
j_call: TRBJ2-7
v_call: TRBV29-1
clone_size: once
cdr3_aa: CSIEGTGGPRSEQYF
cdr3_nt: TGTAGCATTGAAGGAACAGGGGGCCCTCGAAGCGAGCAGTACTTC

d_call: .
j_call: TRBJ2-2
v_call: TRBV28
clone_size: .
cdr3_aa: CASSLSGGATGEMFF
cdr3_nt: TGTGCCAGCAGTTTATCAGGAGGGGCTACCGGGGAGATGTTTTTT